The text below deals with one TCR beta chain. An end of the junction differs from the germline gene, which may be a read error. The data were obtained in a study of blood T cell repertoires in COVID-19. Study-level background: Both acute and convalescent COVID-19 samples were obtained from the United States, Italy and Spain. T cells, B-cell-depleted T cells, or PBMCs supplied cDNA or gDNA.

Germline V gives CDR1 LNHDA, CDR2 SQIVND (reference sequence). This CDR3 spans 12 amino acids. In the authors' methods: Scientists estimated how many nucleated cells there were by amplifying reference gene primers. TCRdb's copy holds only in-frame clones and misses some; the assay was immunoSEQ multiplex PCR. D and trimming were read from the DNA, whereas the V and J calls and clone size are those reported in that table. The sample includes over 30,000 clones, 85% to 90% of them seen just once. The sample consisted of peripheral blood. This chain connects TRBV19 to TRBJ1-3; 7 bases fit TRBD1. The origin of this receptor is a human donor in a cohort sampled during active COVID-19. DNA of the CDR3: TGTGCCAGTCCACTCGACAGGGTGGATTCTATTTTT. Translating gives CASPLDRVDSIF.